This TCR beta chain was identified in a study of T-cell memory formation after mild COVID-19. There are 13 residues in the CDR3. V was shortened by 6 bases and J by 9 bases, with 15 bases between the two germline ends. MiXCR, run by TCRdb on the 5' RACE reads, gives a single entry per CDR3 protein. The table has tens of thousands of distinct CDR3 sequences, 16% seen once. V usage is TRBV12-3 or TRBV12-4 and J usage is TRBJ2-1; tentatively, D is TRBD1 (8 bases). The source of this sequence is an adult woman who had mild COVID-19 (a few samples of this study predate the infection). Cell type and time point are not known. Input material: PBMCs or a T cell subset sorted from them (not recorded which). The CDR3 reads CASRQGGRSEQFF. The CDR3 nucleotides are TGTGCCAGCAGACAGGGGGGGAGGAGTGAGCAGTTCTTC.